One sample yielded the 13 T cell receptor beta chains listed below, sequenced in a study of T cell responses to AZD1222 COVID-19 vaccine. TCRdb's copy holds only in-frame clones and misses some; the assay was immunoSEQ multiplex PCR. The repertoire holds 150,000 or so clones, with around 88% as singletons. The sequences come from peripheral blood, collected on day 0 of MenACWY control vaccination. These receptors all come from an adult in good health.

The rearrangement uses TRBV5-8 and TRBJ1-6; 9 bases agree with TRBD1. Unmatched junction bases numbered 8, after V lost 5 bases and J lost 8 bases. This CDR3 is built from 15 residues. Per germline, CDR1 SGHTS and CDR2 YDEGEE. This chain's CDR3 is CASRKRQGVDSPLHF. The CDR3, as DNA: TGTGCCAGCAGAAAACGACAGGGGGTGGATTCACCCCTCCACTTT.

DNA for the CDR3: TGTGCCAGCGAGGGGGAAGTGGATGAAAAACTGTTTTTT. Translated, it gives CASEGEVDEKLFF. The chain employs TRBV2 and TRBJ1-4, with a tentative D call TRBD1 (6 bases). This CDR3 has 13 amino acids. Germline CDR1 SNHLY, CDR2 FYNNEI. The ends were cut back, 8 bases at V and 6 bases at J, with 13 bases in the middle.

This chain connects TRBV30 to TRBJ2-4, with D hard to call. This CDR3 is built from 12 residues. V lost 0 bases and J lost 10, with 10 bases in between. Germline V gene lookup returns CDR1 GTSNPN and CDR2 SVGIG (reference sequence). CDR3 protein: CAWSVPGPIQYF. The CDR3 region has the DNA TGTGCCTGGAGTGTCCCCGGCCCGATTCAGTACTTC.

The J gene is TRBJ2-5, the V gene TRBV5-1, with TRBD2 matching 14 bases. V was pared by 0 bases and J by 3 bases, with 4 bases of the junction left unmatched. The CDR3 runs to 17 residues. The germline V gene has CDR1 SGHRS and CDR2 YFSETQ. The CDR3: CASSLARGLAGEETQYF. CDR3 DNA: TGCGCCAGCAGCTTGGCCCGGGGACTAGCGGGGGAAGAGACCCAGTACTTC.

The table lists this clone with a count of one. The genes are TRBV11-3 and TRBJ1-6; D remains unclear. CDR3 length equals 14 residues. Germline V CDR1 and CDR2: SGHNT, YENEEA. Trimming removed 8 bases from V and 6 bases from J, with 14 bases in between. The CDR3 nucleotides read TGTGCCAGCGGGCCGCCGGGCAGTAATTCACCCCTCCACTTT. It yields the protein CASGPPGSNSPLHF. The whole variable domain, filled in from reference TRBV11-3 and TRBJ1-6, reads EAGVVQSPRYKIIEKKQPVAFWCNPISGHNTLYWYLQNLGQGPELLIRYENEEAVDDSQLPKDRFSAERLKGVDSTLKIQPAELGDSAVYLCASGPPGSNSPLHFGNGTRLTVT.

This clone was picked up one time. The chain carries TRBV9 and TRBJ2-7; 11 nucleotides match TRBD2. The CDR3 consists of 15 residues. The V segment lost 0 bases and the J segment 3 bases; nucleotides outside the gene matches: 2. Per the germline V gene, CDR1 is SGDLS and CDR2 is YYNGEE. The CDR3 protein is CASSVGLAGFYEQYF. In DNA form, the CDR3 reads TGTGCCAGCAGCGTAGGACTAGCGGGATTCTACGAGCAGTACTTC.

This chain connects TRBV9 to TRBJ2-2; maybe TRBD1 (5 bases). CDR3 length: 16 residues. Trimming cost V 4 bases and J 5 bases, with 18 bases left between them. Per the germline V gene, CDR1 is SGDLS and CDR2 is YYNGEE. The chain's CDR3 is CASSPTPKGITGELFF. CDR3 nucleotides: TGTGCCAGCAGCCCCACCCCGAAGGGGATAACCGGGGAGCTGTTTTTT. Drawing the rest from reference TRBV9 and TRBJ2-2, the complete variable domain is DSGVTQTPKHLITATGQRVTLRCSPRSGDLSVYWYQQSLDQGLQFLIQYYNGEERAKGNILERFSAQQFPDLHSELNLSSLELGDSALYFCASSPTPKGITGELFFGEGSRLTVL.

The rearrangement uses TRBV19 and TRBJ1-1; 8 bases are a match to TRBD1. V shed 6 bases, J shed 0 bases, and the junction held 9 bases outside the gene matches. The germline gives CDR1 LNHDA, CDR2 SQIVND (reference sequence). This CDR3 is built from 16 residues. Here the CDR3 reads CASRYRTGSMNTEAFF. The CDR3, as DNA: TGTGCCAGTAGATATCGGACAGGGTCGATGAACACTGAAGCTTTCTTT.

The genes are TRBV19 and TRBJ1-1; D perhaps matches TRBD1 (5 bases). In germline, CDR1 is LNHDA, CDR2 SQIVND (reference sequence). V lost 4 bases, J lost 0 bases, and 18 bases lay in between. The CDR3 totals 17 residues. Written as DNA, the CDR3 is TGTGCCAGTAGTACACTCCTAAGGGGCGGTCTGAACACTGAAGCTTTCTTT. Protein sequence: CASSTLLRGGLNTEAFF.

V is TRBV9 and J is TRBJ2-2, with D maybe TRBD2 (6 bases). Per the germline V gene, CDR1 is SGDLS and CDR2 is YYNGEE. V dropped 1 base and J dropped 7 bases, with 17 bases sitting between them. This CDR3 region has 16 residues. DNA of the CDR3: TGTGCCAGCAGCGTACACCCGGCAGGGAGGAGCGGGGAGCTGTTTTTT. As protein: CASSVHPAGRSGELFF.

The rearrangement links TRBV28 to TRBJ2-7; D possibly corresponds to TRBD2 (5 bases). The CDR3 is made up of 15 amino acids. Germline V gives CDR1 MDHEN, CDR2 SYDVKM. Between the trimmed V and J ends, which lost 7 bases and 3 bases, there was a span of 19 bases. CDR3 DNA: TGTGCCAGCACTTCGCGGGCTTCCCCAGACTACGAGCAGTACTTC. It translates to CASTSRASPDYEQYF.

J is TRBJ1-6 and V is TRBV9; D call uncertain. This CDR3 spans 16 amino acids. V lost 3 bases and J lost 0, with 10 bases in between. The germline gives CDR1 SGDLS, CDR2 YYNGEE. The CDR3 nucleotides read TGTGCCAGCAGCGCCCGTGGGAGCTCCTATAATTCACCCCTCCACTTT. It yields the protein CASSARGSSYNSPLHF.

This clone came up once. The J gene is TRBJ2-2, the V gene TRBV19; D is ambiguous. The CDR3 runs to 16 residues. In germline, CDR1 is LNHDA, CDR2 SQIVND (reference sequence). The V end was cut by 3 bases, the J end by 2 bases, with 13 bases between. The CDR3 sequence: CASSMPRRANTGELFF. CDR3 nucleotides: TGTGCCAGTAGTATGCCGCGACGGGCCAACACCGGGGAGCTGTTTTTT.